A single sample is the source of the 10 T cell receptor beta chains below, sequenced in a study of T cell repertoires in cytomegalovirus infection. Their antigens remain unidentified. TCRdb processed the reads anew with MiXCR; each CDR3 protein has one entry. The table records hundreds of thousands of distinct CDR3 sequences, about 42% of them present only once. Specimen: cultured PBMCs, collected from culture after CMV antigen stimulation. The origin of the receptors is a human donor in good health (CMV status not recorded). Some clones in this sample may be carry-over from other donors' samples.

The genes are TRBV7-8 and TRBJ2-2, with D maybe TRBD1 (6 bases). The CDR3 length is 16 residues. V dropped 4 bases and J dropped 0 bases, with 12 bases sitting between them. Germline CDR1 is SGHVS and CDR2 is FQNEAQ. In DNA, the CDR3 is TGTGCCAGCAGCTCTATCAGGGGTACGAACACCGGGGAGCTGTTTTTT. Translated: CASSSIRGTNTGELFF.

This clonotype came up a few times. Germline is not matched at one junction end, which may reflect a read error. The CDR3 spells CASSKGLAGDRRDF. The CDR3 nucleotides read TGTGCCAGCAGCAAGGGACTAGCGGGGGACAGGAGGGACTTC. The chain links TRBV7-2 to TRBJ2-7; 14 nucleotides agree with TRBD2. CDR3 length: 14 amino acids. CDR1 is SGHTA and CDR2 is FQGNSA in the germline V gene.

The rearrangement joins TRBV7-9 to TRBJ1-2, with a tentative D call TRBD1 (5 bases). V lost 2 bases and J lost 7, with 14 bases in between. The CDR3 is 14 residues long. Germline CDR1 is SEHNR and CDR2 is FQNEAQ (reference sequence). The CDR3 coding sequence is TGTGCCAGCAGCTTACTAGGAGGGGAACTTGGCTACACCTTC. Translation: CASSLLGGELGYTF.

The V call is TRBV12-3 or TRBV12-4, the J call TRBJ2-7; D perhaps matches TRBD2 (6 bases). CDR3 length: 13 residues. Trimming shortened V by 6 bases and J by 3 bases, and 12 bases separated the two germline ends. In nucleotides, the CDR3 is TGTGCCAGCAGGACGGCGGGGTTCTACGAGCAGTACTTC. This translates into CASRTAGFYEQYF.

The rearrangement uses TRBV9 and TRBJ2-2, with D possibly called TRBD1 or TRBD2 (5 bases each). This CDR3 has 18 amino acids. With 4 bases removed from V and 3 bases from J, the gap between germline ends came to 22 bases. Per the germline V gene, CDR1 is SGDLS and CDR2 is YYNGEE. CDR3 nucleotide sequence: TGTGCCAGCAGCCCACCACGCGGAGAGGGGAAGGACACCGGGGAGCTGTTTTTT. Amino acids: CASSPPRGEGKDTGELFF.

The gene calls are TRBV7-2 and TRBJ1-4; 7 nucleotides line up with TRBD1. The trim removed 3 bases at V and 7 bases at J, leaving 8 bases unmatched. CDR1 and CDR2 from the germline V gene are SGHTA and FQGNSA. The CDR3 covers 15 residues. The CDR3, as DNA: TGTGCCAGCAGCTTCACAGGGGCCCGGGGTGAAAAACTGTTTTTT. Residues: CASSFTGARGEKLFF. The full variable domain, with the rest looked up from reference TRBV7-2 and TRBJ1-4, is GAGVSQSPSNKVTEKGKDVELRCDPISGHTALYWYRQSLGQGLEFLIYFQGNSAPDKSGLPSDRFSAERTGGSVSTLTIQRTQQEDSAVYLCASSFTGARGEKLFFGSGTQLSVL.

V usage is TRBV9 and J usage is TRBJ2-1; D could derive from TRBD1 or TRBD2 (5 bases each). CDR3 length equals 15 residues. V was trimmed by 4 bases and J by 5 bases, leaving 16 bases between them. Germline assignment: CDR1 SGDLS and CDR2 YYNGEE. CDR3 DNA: TGTGCCAGCAGCCCTAGTGGGGGAGCCAACAATGAGCAGTTCTTC. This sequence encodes CASSPSGGANNEQFF.

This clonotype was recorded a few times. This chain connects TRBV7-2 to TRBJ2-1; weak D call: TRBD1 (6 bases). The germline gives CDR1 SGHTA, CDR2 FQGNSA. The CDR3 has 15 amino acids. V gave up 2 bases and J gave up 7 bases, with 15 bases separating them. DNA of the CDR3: TGTGCCAGCAGCTTACTCTCGGCGAGGGGGAATGAGCAGTTCTTC. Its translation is CASSLLSARGNEQFF.

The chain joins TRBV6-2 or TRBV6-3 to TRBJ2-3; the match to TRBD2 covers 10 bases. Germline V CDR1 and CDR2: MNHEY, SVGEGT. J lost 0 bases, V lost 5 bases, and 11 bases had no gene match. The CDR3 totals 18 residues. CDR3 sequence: CASSGLAGEEGSTDTQYF. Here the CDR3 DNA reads TGTGCCAGCAGTGGGCTAGCGGGAGAGGAGGGGAGCACAGATACGCAGTATTTT.

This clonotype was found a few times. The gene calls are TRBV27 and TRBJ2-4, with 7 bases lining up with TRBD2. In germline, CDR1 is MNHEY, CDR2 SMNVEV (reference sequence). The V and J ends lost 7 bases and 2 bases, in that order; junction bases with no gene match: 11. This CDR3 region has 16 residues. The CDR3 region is CASTDLTSITKNIQYF. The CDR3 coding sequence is TGTGCCAGCACCGACTTGACTAGCATCACCAAAAACATTCAGTACTTC.